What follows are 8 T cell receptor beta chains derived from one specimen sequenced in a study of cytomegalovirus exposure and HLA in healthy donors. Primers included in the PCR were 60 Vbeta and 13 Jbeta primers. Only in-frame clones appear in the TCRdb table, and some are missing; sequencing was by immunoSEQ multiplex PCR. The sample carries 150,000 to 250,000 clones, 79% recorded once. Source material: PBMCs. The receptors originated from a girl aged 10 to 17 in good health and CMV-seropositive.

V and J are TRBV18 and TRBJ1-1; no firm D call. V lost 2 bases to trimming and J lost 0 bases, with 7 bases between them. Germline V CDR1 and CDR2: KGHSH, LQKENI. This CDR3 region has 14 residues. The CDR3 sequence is CASSPDTLNTEAFF. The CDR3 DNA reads TGTGCCAGCTCACCAGACACCCTGAACACTGAAGCTTTCTTT.

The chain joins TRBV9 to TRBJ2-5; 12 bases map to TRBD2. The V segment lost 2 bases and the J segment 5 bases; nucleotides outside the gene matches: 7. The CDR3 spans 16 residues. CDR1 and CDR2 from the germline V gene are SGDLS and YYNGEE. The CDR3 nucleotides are TGTGCCAGCAGCGTTCACCTAGCGGGGGGGCGGGAGACCCAGTACTTC. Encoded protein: CASSVHLAGGRETQYF.

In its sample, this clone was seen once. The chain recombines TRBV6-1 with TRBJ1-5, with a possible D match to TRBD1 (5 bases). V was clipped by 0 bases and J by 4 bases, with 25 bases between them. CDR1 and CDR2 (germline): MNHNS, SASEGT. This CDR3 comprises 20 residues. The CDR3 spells CASSEAISGGLMGSNQPQHF. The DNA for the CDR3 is TGTGCCAGCAGTGAAGCGATTTCTGGGGGACTGATGGGCTCGAATCAGCCCCAGCATTTT.

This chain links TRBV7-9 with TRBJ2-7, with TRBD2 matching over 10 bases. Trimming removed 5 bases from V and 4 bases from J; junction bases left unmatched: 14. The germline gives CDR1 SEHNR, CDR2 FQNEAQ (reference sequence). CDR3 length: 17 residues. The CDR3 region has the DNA TGTGCCAGCAGCACCCACCCGACTAGCGGGCAGTGGTACGAGCAGTACTTC. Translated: CASSTHPTSGQWYEQYF.

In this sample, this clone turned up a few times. For the CDR3, the DNA is TGTGCCAGCAGCTTAGGGGCAGCCGAAGCTTTCTTT. Its protein is CASSLGAAEAFF. V is TRBV7-8 and J is TRBJ1-1; D gene unclear. This CDR3 is 12 amino acids long. Germline V gives CDR1 SGHVS, CDR2 FQNEAQ. V was pared by 1 base and J by 8 bases, with 8 bases between.

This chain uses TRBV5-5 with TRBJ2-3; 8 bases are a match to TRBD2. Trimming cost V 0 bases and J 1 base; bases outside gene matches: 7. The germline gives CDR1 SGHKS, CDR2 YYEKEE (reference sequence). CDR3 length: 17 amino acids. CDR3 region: CASSLGVGGGRTDTQYF. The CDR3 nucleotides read TGTGCCAGCAGCTTGGGAGTCGGCGGGGGGCGCACAGATACGCAGTATTTT.

The CDR3 sequence: CASSPFPGQGATGNTIYF. CDR3 bases: TGTGCCAGCAGCCCCTTCCCGGGACAGGGGGCTACGGGAAACACCATATATTTT. This chain connects TRBV7-9 to TRBJ1-3, with TRBD1 identical over 12 bases. The CDR3 totals 18 residues. V lost 5 bases to trimming and J lost 4 bases; unmatched junction nucleotides: 12. Germline V lookup: CDR1 SEHNR, CDR2 FQNEAQ (reference sequence).

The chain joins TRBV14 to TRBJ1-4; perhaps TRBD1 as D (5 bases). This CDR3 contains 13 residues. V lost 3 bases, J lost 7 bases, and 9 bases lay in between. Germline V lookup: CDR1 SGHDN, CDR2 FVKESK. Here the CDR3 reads CASSQLTAEKLFF. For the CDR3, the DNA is TGTGCCAGCAGCCAGTTGACAGCTGAAAAACTGTTTTTT.